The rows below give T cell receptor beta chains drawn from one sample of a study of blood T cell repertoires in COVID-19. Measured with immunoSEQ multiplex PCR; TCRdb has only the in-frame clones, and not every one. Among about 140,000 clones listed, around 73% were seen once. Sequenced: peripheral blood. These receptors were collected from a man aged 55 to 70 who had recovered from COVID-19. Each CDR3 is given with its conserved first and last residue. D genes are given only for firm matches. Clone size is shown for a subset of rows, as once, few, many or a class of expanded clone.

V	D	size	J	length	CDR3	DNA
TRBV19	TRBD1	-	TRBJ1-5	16	CASSPLRGPGGQPQHF	TGTGCCAGTAGTCCTCTCAGGGGGCCAGGAGGACAGCCCCAGCATTTT
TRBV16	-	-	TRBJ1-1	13	CASSLAGNTEAFF	TGTGCCAGCAGCCTAGCTGGGAACACTGAAGCTTTCTTT
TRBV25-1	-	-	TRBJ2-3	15	CASGDFGQGTDTQYF	TGTGCCAGCGGGGACTTTGGACAGGGCACAGATACGCAGTATTTT
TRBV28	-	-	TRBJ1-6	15	CASSLYYGSNSPLHF	TGTGCCAGCAGTTTATATTACGGGTCCAATTCACCCCTCCACTTT
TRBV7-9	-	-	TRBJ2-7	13	CASSLAGGPEQYF	TGTGCCAGCAGCTTGGCAGGGGGGCCGGAGCAGTACTTC
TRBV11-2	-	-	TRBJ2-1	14	CASSLERAYNEQFF	TGTGCCAGCAGCTTAGAACGAGCCTACAATGAGCAGTTCTTC
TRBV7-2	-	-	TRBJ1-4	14	CASSWRADNEKLFF	TGTGCCAGCAGCTGGCGGGCCGATAATGAAAAACTGTTTTTT
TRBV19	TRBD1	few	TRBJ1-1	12	CASSQRQGKAFF	TGTGCCAGTAGTCAACGACAGGGAAAGGCTTTCTTT
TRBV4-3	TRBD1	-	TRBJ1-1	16	CASSRTGGTMNTEAFF	TGCGCCAGCAGCCGTACAGGGGGCACGATGAACACTGAAGCTTTCTTT
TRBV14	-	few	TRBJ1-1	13	CASSHHSGLGAFF	TGTGCCAGCAGCCACCATTCCGGGTTAGGAGCTTTCTTT
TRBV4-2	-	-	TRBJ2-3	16	CASSQEGGISTDTQYF	TGTGCCAGCAGCCAAGAAGGGGGAATCAGCACAGATACGCAGTATTTT
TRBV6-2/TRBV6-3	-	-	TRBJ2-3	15	CASSYALAGTDTQYF	TGTGCCAGCAGTTACGCGTTAGCAGGCACAGATACGCAGTATTTT
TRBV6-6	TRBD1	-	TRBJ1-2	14	CASRPTGGDYGYTF	TGTGCCAGCAGGCCGACAGGGGGCGACTATGGCTACACCTTC
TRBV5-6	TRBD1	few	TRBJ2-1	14	CASSLWDRVYEQFF	TGTGCCAGCAGCTTGTGGGACAGGGTTTATGAGCAGTTCTTC
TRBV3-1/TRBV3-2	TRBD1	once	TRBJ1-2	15	CASSQEAGGAGGYTF	TGTGCCAGCAGCCAAGAGGCAGGGGGCGCAGGTGGCTACACCTTC
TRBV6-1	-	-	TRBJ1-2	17	CASSESGSFPSNYGYTF	TGTGCCAGCAGTGAATCAGGCAGTTTCCCTTCTAACTATGGCTACACCTTC
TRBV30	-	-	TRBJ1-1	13	CAWTRQGNTEAFF	TGTGCCTGGACGCGGCAGGGGAACACTGAAGCTTTCTTT
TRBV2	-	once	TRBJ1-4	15	CATNRGSALNEKLFF	TGTGCCACAAACCGGGGATCAGCACTAAATGAAAAACTGTTTTTT
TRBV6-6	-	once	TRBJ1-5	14	CASSYSIAEQPQHF	TGTGCCAGCAGTTACTCGATAGCAGAACAGCCCCAGCATTTT
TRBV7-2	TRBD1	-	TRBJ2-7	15	CASSSRDRAFDEQYF	TGTGCCAGCAGCTCACGGGACAGGGCGTTTGACGAGCAGTACTTC
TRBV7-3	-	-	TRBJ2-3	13	CASSSGSTDTQYF	TGTGCCAGCAGCTCCGGGAGCACAGATACGCAGTATTTT
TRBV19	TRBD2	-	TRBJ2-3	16	CASSIGGTSGEDTQYF	TGTGCCAGTAGTATAGGGGGGACTAGCGGGGAGGATACGCAGTATTTT
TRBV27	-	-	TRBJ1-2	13	CASSLRDNRGYTF	TGTGCCAGCAGTTTAAGGGACAATCGTGGCTACACCTTC
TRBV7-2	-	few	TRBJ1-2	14	CASSLSGGHDGYTF	TGTGCCAGCAGCTTATCCGGGGGGCACGATGGCTACACCTTC
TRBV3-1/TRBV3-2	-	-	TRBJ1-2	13	CASSPDRIYGYTF	TGTGCCAGCAGCCCTGACAGGATCTATGGCTACACCTTC
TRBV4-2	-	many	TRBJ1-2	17	CASSQAQGGASRGGYTF	TGTGCCAGCAGCCAAGCGCAAGGGGGGGCGAGTAGGGGTGGCTACACCTTC
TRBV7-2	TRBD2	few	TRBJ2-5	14	CASREAGGTETQYF	TGTGCCAGCAGGGAAGCGGGGGGGACGGAGACCCAGTACTTC
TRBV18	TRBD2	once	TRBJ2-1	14	CASSPPSGSNEQFF	TGTGCCAGCTCACCCCCTAGCGGGAGCAATGAGCAGTTCTTC
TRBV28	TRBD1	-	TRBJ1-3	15	CASSSGTGSGNTIYF	TGTGCCAGCAGTTCCGGGACAGGCTCTGGAAACACCATATATTTT
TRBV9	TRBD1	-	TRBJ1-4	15	CASSTRGTVNEKLFF	TGTGCCAGCAGCACCCGGGGGACAGTTAATGAAAAACTGTTTTTT
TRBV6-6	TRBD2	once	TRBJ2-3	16	CASSSLQLAVTDTQYF	TGTGCCAGCAGTTCCTTGCAACTAGCGGTTACAGATACGCAGTATTTT
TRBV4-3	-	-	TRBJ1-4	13	CASAQGTNEKLFF	TGCGCCAGCGCCCAGGGGACTAATGAAAAACTGTTTTTT
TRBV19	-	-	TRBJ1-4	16	CASSFSLGTVNEKLFF	TGTGCCAGTAGTTTTTCCCTCGGGACTGTTAATGAAAAACTGTTTTTT
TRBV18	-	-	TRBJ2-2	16	CASSPHAVANTGELFF	TGTGCCAGCTCACCCCACGCGGTCGCGAACACCGGGGAGCTGTTTTTT
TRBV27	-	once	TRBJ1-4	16	CASSSQPTGGGEKLFF	TGTGCCAGCAGCTCCCAACCGACAGGAGGAGGTGAAAAACTGTTTTTT
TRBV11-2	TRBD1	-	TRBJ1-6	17	CASSLDRTGVSWSPLHF	TGTGCCAGCAGCTTAGATAGGACAGGGGTGTCGTGGTCACCCCTCCACTTT
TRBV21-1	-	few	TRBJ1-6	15	CASSARTGFNSPLHF	TGTGCCAGCAGCGCTCGGACAGGCTTTAATTCACCCCTCCACTTT
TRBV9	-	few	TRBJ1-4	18	CASSETGSGGPTNEKLFF	TGTGCCAGCAGTGAGACAGGAAGCGGAGGCCCAACTAATGAAAAACTGTTTTTT
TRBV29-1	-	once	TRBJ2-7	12	CSTRTDSYEQYF	TGCAGCACCCGGACAGACTCCTACGAGCAGTACTTC
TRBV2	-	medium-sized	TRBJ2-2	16	CASSESAAYDTGELFF	TGTGCCAGCAGTGAATCGGCAGCGTATGACACCGGGGAGCTGTTTTTT
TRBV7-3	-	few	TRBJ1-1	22	CASSLGYIGPSTRPNMNTEAFF	TGTGCCAGCAGCTTAGGTTACATCGGGCCGTCAACTAGACCGAACATGAACACTGAAGCTTTCTTT
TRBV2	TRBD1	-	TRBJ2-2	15	CASNLGTGWPGELFF	TGTGCCAGCAACCTGGGGACAGGGTGGCCCGGGGAGCTGTTTTTT
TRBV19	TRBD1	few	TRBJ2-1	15	CASGAQGLPYNEQFF	TGTGCCAGTGGGGCACAGGGGCTTCCCTACAATGAGCAGTTCTTC
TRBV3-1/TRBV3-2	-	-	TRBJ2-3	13	CASSQDQADTQYF	TGTGCCAGCAGCCAAGATCAGGCAGATACGCAGTATTTT
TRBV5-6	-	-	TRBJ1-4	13	CASSLAGNEKLFF	TGTGCCAGCAGCTTGGCGGGTAATGAAAAACTGTTTTTT
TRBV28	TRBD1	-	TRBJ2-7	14	CASSPGGQGYEQYF	TGTGCCAGCAGTCCAGGGGGACAGGGCTACGAGCAGTACTTC
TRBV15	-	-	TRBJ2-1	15	CATSRWGQLDNEQFF	TGTGCCACCAGCAGGTGGGGCCAACTTGACAATGAGCAGTTCTTC
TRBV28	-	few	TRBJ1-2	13	CASSLSGNYGYTF	TGTGCCAGCAGTTTATCAGGGAACTATGGCTACACCTTC
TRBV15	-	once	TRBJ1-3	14	CATSTRTEGNTIYF	TGTGCCACCAGCACCAGGACTGAGGGTAACACCATATATTTT
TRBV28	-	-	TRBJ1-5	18	CASSPTNHRDYSNQPQHF	TGTGCCAGCAGTCCGACCAACCACAGGGACTATAGCAATCAGCCCCAGCATTTT
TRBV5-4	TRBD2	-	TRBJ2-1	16	CASSLGTSGSYNEQFF	TGTGCCAGCAGCCTCGGGACTAGCGGCTCCTACAATGAGCAGTTCTTC